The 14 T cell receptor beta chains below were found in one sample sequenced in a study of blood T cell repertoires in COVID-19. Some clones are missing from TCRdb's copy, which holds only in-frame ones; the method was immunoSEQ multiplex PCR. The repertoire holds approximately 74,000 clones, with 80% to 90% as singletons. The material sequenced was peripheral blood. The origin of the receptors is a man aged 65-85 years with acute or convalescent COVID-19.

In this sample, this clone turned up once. CDR3 sequence reads: CASSGQGSGEQFF. As DNA, the CDR3 is TGTGCCAGCTCCGGACAGGGGTCAGGTGAGCAGTTCTTC. This chain connects TRBV2 to TRBJ2-1; 9 bases fit TRBD1. V gave up 8 bases and J gave up 9 bases; unmatched junction bases: 8. This CDR3 contains 13 residues. Per germline, CDR1 SNHLY and CDR2 FYNNEI. The variable domain in full, completed from reference TRBV2 and TRBJ2-1, reads EPEVTQTPSHQVTQMGQEVILRCVPISNHLYFYWYRQILGQKVEFLVSFYNNEISEKSEIFDDQFSVERPDGSNFTLKIRSTKLEDSAMYFCASSGQGSGEQFFGPGTRLTVL.

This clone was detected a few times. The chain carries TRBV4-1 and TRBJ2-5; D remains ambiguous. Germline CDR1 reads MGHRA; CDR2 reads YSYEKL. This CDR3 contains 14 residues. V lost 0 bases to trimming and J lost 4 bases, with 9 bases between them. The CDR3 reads CASSQDWSGETQYF. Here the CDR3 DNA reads TGCGCCAGCAGCCAAGATTGGTCAGGAGAGACCCAGTACTTC.

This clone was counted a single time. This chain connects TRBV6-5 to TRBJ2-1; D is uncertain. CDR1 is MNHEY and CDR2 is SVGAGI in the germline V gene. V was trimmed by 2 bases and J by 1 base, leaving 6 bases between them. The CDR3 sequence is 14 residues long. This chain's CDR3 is CASSYAESYNEQFF. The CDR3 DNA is TGTGCCAGCAGTTACGCGGAGTCCTACAATGAGCAGTTCTTC.

DNA of the CDR3: TGTGCCAGCAGCTTAACGGACAGGGGATTTGACTACACCTTC. This codes for CASSLTDRGFDYTF. The chain couples TRBV7-8 to TRBJ1-2, with 9 bases identical to TRBD1. This CDR3 region has 14 residues. The V and J ends lost 2 bases and 10 bases, in that order; junction bases with no gene match: 8. Germline values: CDR1 SGHVS, CDR2 FQNEAQ.

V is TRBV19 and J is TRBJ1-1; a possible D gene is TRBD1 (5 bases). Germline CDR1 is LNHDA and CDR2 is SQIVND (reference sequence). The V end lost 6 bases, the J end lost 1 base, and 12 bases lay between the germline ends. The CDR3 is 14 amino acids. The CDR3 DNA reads TGTGCCAGTAGCACAATGACAGAGAACACTGAAGCTTTCTTT. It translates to CASSTMTENTEAFF.

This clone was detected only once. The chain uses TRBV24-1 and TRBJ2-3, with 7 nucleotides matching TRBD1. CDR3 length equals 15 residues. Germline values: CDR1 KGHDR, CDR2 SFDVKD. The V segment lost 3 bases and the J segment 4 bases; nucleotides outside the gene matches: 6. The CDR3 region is CATSDPRGRADTQYF. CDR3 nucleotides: TGTGCCACCAGTGATCCAAGGGGGCGCGCAGATACGCAGTATTTT.

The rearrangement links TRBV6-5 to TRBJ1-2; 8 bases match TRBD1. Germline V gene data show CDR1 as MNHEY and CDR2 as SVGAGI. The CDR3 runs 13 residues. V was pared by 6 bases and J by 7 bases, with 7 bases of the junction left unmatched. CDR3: CASSRGQGRGYTF. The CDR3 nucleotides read TGTGCCAGCAGCCGAGGACAGGGACGTGGCTACACCTTC.

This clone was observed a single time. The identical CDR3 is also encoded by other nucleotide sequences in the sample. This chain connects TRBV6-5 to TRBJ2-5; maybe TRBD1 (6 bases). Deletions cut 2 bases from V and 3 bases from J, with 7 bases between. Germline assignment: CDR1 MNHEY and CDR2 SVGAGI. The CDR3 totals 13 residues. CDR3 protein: CASSYDRKETQYF. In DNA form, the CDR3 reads TGTGCCAGCAGTTACGACAGGAAAGAGACCCAGTACTTC.

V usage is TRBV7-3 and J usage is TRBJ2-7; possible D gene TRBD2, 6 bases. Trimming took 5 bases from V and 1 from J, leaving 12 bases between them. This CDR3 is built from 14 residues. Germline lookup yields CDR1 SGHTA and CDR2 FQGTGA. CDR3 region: CASSLNGGSYEQYF. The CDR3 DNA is TGTGCCAGCAGCCTGAATGGGGGGTCCTACGAGCAGTACTTC.

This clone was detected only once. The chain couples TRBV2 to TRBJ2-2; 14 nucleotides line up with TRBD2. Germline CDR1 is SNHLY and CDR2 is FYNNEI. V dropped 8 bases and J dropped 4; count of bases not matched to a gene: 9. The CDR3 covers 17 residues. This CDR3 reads CASQSGTSGSGTGELFF. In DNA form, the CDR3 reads TGTGCCAGCCAGTCCGGGACTAGCGGGAGCGGCACCGGGGAGCTGTTTTTT.

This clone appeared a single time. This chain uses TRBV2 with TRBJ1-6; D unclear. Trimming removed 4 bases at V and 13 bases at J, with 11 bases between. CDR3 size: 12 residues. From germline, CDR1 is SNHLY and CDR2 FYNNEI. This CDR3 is CASSGRVWPLHF. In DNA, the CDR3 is TGTGCCAGCAGTGGGCGGGTTTGGCCCCTCCACTTT.

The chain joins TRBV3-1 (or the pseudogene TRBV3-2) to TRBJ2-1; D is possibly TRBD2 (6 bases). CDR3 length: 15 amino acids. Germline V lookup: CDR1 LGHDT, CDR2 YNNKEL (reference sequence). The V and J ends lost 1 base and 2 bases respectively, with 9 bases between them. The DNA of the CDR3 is TGTGCCAGCAGCCAAGTACCGGGGGCCTACAATGAGCAGTTCTTC. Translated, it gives CASSQVPGAYNEQFF.

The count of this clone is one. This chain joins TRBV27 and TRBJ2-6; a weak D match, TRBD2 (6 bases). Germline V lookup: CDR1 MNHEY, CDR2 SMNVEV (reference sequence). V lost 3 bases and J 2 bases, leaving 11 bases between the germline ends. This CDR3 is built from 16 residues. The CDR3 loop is CASSLRAGTGANVLTF. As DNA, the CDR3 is TGTGCCAGCAGTTTGAGAGCGGGCACTGGGGCCAACGTCCTGACTTTC.

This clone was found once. CDR3 amino acids: CASSLVRGYAGELFF. CDR3 bases: TGTGCCAGCAGCTTGGTGCGGGGGTACGCCGGGGAGCTGTTTTTT. The V gene is TRBV7-8, the J gene TRBJ2-2; 7 positions agree with TRBD2. CDR1 is SGHVS, CDR2 FQNEAQ, per germline. There are 15 residues in the CDR3. J lost 6 bases, V lost 3 bases, and 7 bases had no gene match.